Following are 11 T cell receptor beta chains from one sample sequenced in a study of blood T cell repertoires in COVID-19. Libraries were prepared by immunoSEQ multiplex PCR; TCRdb keeps only in-frame clonotypes and omits some of them. The table has a few hundred thousand clones, approximately 81% seen once. Input material: peripheral blood. These receptors came from a woman aged 18-29 years with acute or convalescent COVID-19.

V usage is TRBV19 and J usage is TRBJ1-5, with 10 bases fitting TRBD1. The J segment lost 9 bases and the V segment lost 3 bases, leaving 14 bases of the junction unmatched. The CDR3 loop spans 17 amino acids. CDR1 and CDR2 (germline): LNHDA, SQIVND (reference sequence). CDR3 sequence (DNA): TGTGCCAGTAGTATTACTGGGACAGGGGTCAAGCATTGGCCCCAGCATTTT. Encoded protein: CASSITGTGVKHWPQHF.

J is TRBJ2-1 and V is TRBV2; weak D call: TRBD2 (5 bases). CDR3 length: 15 residues. V lost 2 bases and J lost 7, with 15 bases in between. In germline, CDR1 is SNHLY, CDR2 FYNNEI. The CDR3 protein is CASSETPLKRNEQFF. CDR3 nucleotide sequence: TGTGCCAGCAGTGAAACCCCCCTAAAGCGGAATGAGCAGTTCTTC. Full variable domain (rest looked up from reference TRBV2 and TRBJ2-1): EPEVTQTPSHQVTQMGQEVILRCVPISNHLYFYWYRQILGQKVEFLVSFYNNEISEKSEIFDDQFSVERPDGSNFTLKIRSTKLEDSAMYFCASSETPLKRNEQFFGPGTRLTVL.

The V and J genes are TRBV4-1 and TRBJ1-6; 7 nucleotides match TRBD1. This CDR3 is built from 18 residues. The junction had 11 bases not matched to a gene; V was cut back by 0 bases and J by 6 bases. CDR1 is MGHRA, CDR2 YSYEKL, per germline. The CDR3 here is CASSQEGGQTGINSPLHF. The CDR3 DNA reads as TGCGCCAGCAGCCAAGAAGGGGGCCAGACAGGAATTAATTCACCCCTCCACTTT.

This clone appeared a single time. The chain carries TRBV28 and TRBJ2-3; 9 bases agree with TRBD2. The germline gives CDR1 MDHEN, CDR2 SYDVKM. V shed 10 bases, J shed 4 bases, and the junction held 6 bases outside the gene matches. CDR3 length: 13 residues. CDR3 region: CAIGLAIADTQYF. The CDR3, as DNA: TGTGCCATCGGACTAGCGATCGCAGATACGCAGTATTTT.

The gene calls are TRBV5-1 and TRBJ1-1; TRBD1 might be the D (6 bases). The germline V gene has CDR1 SGHRS and CDR2 YFSETQ. V dropped 3 bases and J dropped 1 base, with 7 bases sitting between them. CDR3 size: 13 residues. This chain's CDR3 is CASSSRGNTEAFF. The CDR3 DNA sequence: TGCGCCAGCAGCTCCAGGGGGAACACTGAAGCTTTCTTT.

The chain is built from TRBV6-1 and TRBJ2-2, with TRBD2 matching over 7 bases. The V segment lost 0 bases and the J segment 10 bases; nucleotides outside the gene matches: 5. The CDR3 consists of 14 residues. The germline CDR1 and CDR2 sequences are MNHNS and SASEGT. CDR3 sequence (DNA): TGTGCCAGCAGTGAAGCGGGAGGGCCGACGGAGCTGTTTTTT. As protein: CASSEAGGPTELFF.

The chain uses TRBV5-6 and TRBJ1-5; D remains unclear. V was pared by 1 base and J by 4 bases, with 18 bases between. This CDR3 is 17 amino acids long. Per germline, CDR1 SGHDT and CDR2 YYEEEE. The CDR3 DNA follows: TGTGCCAGCAGCTTGAGGAGACTTTCGGGGTGGAATCAGCCCCAGCATTTT. Protein: CASSLRRLSGWNQPQHF.

The J gene is TRBJ2-5, the V gene TRBV3-1 (or the pseudogene TRBV3-2); 15 positions match TRBD2. V lost 4 bases, J lost 4 bases, and 10 bases stayed unmatched. Germline values: CDR1 LGHDT, CDR2 YNNKEL (reference sequence). The CDR3 sequence is 18 residues long. The CDR3 DNA reads TGTGCCAGCAGCCGCGGGACTAGCGGGAGGTGGGGGCGAGAGACCCAGTACTTC. As protein: CASSRGTSGRWGRETQYF.

The gene calls are TRBV19 and TRBJ2-3, with unresolved D. Per germline, CDR1 LNHDA and CDR2 SQIVND (reference sequence). Trimming shortened V by 6 bases and J by 4 bases, and 17 bases separated the two germline ends. The CDR3 contains 15 residues. In nucleotides, the CDR3 is TGTGCCAGTAGCCCGACGATCGCCCTAGCAGATACGCAGTATTTT. Amino acids: CASSPTIALADTQYF.

The rearrangement uses TRBV28 and TRBJ2-7, with 7 bases aligning to TRBD1. The V gene's germline CDR1 is MDHEN and CDR2 SYDVKM. The CDR3 loop spans 14 amino acids. The junction had 6 bases not matched to a gene; V was cut back by 5 bases and J by 2 bases. The CDR3 here is CASSGQVPPYEQYF. CDR3 bases: TGTGCCAGCAGTGGACAGGTGCCCCCCTACGAGCAGTACTTC. The full variable domain, rest sourced from reference TRBV28 and TRBJ2-7, is DVKVTQSSRYLVKRTGEKVFLECVQDMDHENMFWYRQDPGLGLRLIYFSYDVKMKEKGDIPEGYSVSREKKERFSLILESASTNQTSMYLCASSGQVPPYEQYFGPGTRLTVT.

This clone was observed once. The chain recombines TRBV5-6 with TRBJ2-7; TRBD1 might be the D (6 bases). CDR1 is SGHDT, CDR2 YYEEEE, per germline. Deletions cut 3 bases from V and 2 bases from J, with 15 bases between. The CDR3 is 15 amino acids. The CDR3 DNA reads TGTGCCAGCAGCTCCCTGGGACAAACAACCTACGAGCAGTACTTC. The encoded protein is CASSSLGQTTYEQYF.